These 5 T cell receptor beta chains came from one sample sequenced in a study of beta chain features in type 1 diabetes. Study observations and caveats: There was a moderate but significant shortening of TCRB CDR3s in all four CD4+ subsets of Type 1 diabetes patients.

The entirety of the isolated RNA underwent reverse transcription, so expressed TCRB transcripts were sequenced. Only in-frame clones appear in the TCRdb table, and some are missing; sequencing was by immunoSEQ multiplex PCR. The repertoire holds 300,000 or so clones, with more than 13% as singletons. What these receptors recognize is not known. Sequences were obtained from naive CD4+ T cells from blood. These receptors all stem from a man aged 25-40 years with type 1 diabetes.

The chain combines TRBV18 with TRBJ2-4; no clear D gene. Per the germline V gene, CDR1 is KGHSH and CDR2 is LQKENI. Trimming took off 6 bases at V and 2 bases at J, with 14 bases between the two ends. The CDR3 has 15 residues. The chain's CDR3 is CASSPPYSTKNIQYF. The CDR3 bases are TGTGCCAGCTCCCCTCCTTATAGTACCAAAAACATTCAGTACTTC.

This clone turned up a few times. The chain employs TRBV14 and TRBJ2-7; D is possibly TRBD2 (6 bases). Germline V gene data show CDR1 as SGHDN and CDR2 as FVKESK. This CDR3 has 13 residues. Trimming cost V 2 bases and J 3 bases, with 8 bases left between them. CDR3 nucleotide sequence: TGTGCCAGCAGCCAACCGGGAGACTACGAGCAGTACTTC. This sequence encodes CASSQPGDYEQYF.

CDR3 protein: CASSGESNTGELFF. CDR3 nucleotides: TGCGCCAGCAGCGGAGAATCGAACACCGGGGAGCTGTTTTTT. This sequence joins TRBV5-1 and TRBJ2-2, with D uncertain. Trimming took 4 bases from V and 0 from J, leaving 7 bases between them. This CDR3 is built from 14 residues. Germline V gene data show CDR1 as SGHRS and CDR2 as YFSETQ.

The rearrangement joins TRBV4-1 to TRBJ1-4, with 9 bases aligning to TRBD1. Germline V lookup: CDR1 MGHRA, CDR2 YSYEKL. V was pared by 7 bases and J by 7 bases, with 10 bases of the junction left unmatched. This CDR3 comprises 15 residues. CDR3 in DNA: TGCGCCAGCACCCCGTCCGGGACAGGGCGTGAAAAACTGTTTTTT. This translates into CASTPSGTGREKLFF.

This clone showed up just a few times. This chain uses TRBV7-9 with TRBJ1-5; D perhaps matches TRBD1 (6 bases). Between the trimmed V and J ends, which lost 5 bases and 6 bases, there was a span of 17 bases. Germline V CDR1 and CDR2: SEHNR, FQNEAQ (reference sequence). The CDR3 totals 15 residues. The CDR3 loop is CASSRGAGVGQPQHF. The CDR3 DNA sequence: TGTGCCAGCAGCAGGGGAGCAGGGGTTGGTCAGCCCCAGCATTTT.